This section outlines one T cell receptor beta chain sequence together with its context. The sample originates from a study of blood T cell repertoires in COVID-19. Study-level background: Whether acute or convalescent, the COVID-19 samples came from the United States, Italy and Spain. PBMCs, B-cell-depleted T cells, or T cells provided the cDNA or gDNA that made up the material.

The authors' processing: Cell counts per sample came from amplifying reference gene primers. The repertoire was sequenced with immunoSEQ multiplex PCR; TCRdb's copy has only in-frame clones and lacks some. V, J and clone size reflect that table, while D and trimming were determined from the DNA. The sample lists about 97,000 clones; roughly 86% were seen once. The CDR3 extends over 15 amino acids. V trimming: 0 bases; J trimming: 2 bases; junction bases outside the gene matches: 5. Germline CDR1 reads SGDLS; CDR2 reads YYNGEE. The V call is TRBV9, the J call TRBJ2-7, with 7 bases matching TRBD1. Sequenced input: peripheral blood. The TCR sequence derives from a woman aged 30 to 39 with acute or convalescent COVID-19. In nucleotides, the CDR3 is TGTGCCAGCAGCGTAGAGGGACAGAACCCCTACGAGCAGTACTTC. Protein: CASSVEGQNPYEQYF.